Listed below are T cell receptor beta chains from one sample, sequenced in a study of cytomegalovirus exposure and HLA in healthy donors. Using immunoSEQ multiplex PCR, the repertoire was profiled, and TCRdb retains in-frame clones only, with some absent. The data show 200,000 to 250,000 clones, under 80% seen once. What was sequenced was PBMCs. The source of these receptors is a woman younger than 45 in good health and CMV-seronegative. The conserved cysteine and the conserved F or W are not part of the CDR3 here. Part of the rows lack a size; the others show once, few, many or a class for expanded clones.

V: TRBV5-1; size: few; J: TRBJ1-2; CDR3: ASSLGTGLNYGYT
V: TRBV29-1; size: .; J: TRBJ2-1; CDR3: SVEAGKPYNEQF
V: TRBV7-3; size: .; J: TRBJ2-2; CDR3: ASSDRRAGDTGELF
V: TRBV5-4; size: few; J: TRBJ2-7; CDR3: ASSLIGDRGSYEQY
V: TRBV11-2; size: .; J: TRBJ1-2; CDR3: ASSSGDRGLDYGYT
V: TRBV6-5; size: .; J: TRBJ2-7; CDR3: ASSYSDSSYEQY
V: TRBV10-3; size: few; J: TRBJ2-3; CDR3: AIGEQGTDTQY
V: TRBV7-9; size: .; J: TRBJ1-3; CDR3: ASSLFRDNRNTIY
V: TRBV6-1; size: .; J: TRBJ1-1; CDR3: ASSAGDSGNTEAF
V: TRBV7-3; size: .; J: TRBJ2-1; CDR3: ASSSGLGQF
V: TRBV30; size: .; J: TRBJ1-4; CDR3: AWSDFSRGTGNQKLF
V: TRBV7-3; size: .; J: TRBJ2-5; CDR3: ASSRGPSGETQY
V: TRBV7-2; size: .; J: TRBJ2-3; CDR3: ASSSRATSGGADTQY
V: TRBV9; size: .; J: TRBJ2-5; CDR3: ASSAGTSGRSVTQY
V: TRBV4-2; size: .; J: TRBJ1-2; CDR3: ASSLLPPRVDGYT
V: TRBV5-4; size: few; J: TRBJ2-1; CDR3: ASGRLAGGSAYNEQF
V: TRBV5-6; size: .; J: TRBJ1-2; CDR3: ASSPGTGRANYGYT
V: TRBV29-1; size: .; J: TRBJ2-1; CDR3: SVGLAGVWEQF
V: TRBV5-5; size: .; J: TRBJ1-3; CDR3: ASSRPGSSGNTIY
V: TRBV12-5; size: .; J: TRBJ2-2; CDR3: ASGSRVSGELF
V: TRBV30; size: once; J: TRBJ1-1; CDR3: AWSPLPGPQEGTEAF